These T cell receptor beta chains were read from a single sample in a study of patients and donors after allogeneic stem cell transplantation. A single record per CDR3 protein comes from TCRdb applying MiXCR to the RT-PCR reads. In the table there are roughly 960,000 distinct CDR3 sequences, approximately 19% of which are singletons. The sample was blood, either unsorted or a sorted T cell fraction (not recorded which). These receptor sequences come from a human donor who was either an allogeneic HSCT recipient or a stem cell or donor lymphocyte infusion donor (not recorded which). It is not recorded whose cells these are; they may come from a transplant donor. Both conserved end residues are part of each CDR3. Fields, in order: D gene, J gene, V gene, clone size, CDR3 length, CDR3 protein, CDR3 DNA. D genes are given only for firm matches. Only part of the rows carry a size: once, few, many, or a class if the clone is expanded.

.	TRBJ2-3	TRBV18	few	13	CASSPPSRDTQYF	TGTGCCAGCTCACCACCTTCCAGAGATACGCAGTATTTT
.	TRBJ1-5	TRBV6-2/TRBV6-3	.	14	CASSTQGRGQPQHF	TGTGCCAGCAGCACACAGGGACGCGGTCAGCCCCAGCATTTT
.	TRBJ1-2	TRBV29-1	many	12	CSVPQGSYGYTF	TGCAGCGTCCCACAGGGATCCTATGGCTACACCTTC
TRBD1	TRBJ1-2	TRBV20-1	.	15	CSARERQGGGYGYTF	TGCAGTGCTAGAGAGCGACAGGGCGGCGGCTATGGCTACACCTTC
.	TRBJ2-7	TRBV30	.	14	CAWRGPSPSYEQYF	TGTGCCTGGAGGGGGCCTAGCCCCTCCTACGAGCAGTACTTC
.	TRBJ1-5	TRBV18	many	14	CASSPSTGNQPQHF	TGTGCCAGCTCACCTTCCACGGGCAATCAGCCCCAGCATTTT
TRBD2	TRBJ2-7	TRBV30	.	11	CAWRGGYEQYF	TGTGCCTGGAGGGGGGGGTACGAGCAGTACTTC
.	TRBJ2-1	TRBV4-3	few	17	CASSQDDVRAIYNEQFF	TGCGCCAGCAGCCAAGATGACGTTCGGGCTATCTACAATGAGCAGTTCTTC
TRBD2	TRBJ2-7	TRBV4-1	few	16	CASSHPGTSGSYEQYF	TGCGCCAGCAGCCACCCCGGGACTAGCGGGAGCTACGAGCAGTACTTC
.	TRBJ1-2	TRBV5-1	.	15	CASSPSHARTYGYTF	TGCGCCAGCAGCCCGTCCCATGCCCGAACCTATGGCTACACCTTC
.	TRBJ1-6	TRBV7-9	.	15	CASSSRGDYNSPLHF	TGTGCCAGCAGCTCACGGGGGGATTATAATTCACCCCTCCACTTT
.	TRBJ2-5	TRBV5-4	.	12	CASSYAQETQYF	TGTGCCAGCAGCTATGCCCAAGAGACCCAGTACTTC
.	TRBJ2-7	TRBV15	.	11	CATGSGYEQYF	TGTGCCACCGGCTCCGGCTACGAGCAGTACTTC
.	TRBJ1-5	TRBV16	.	12	CASSQKGSPQHF	TGTGCCAGCAGCCAAAAGGGGTCGCCCCAGCATTTT
TRBD1	TRBJ1-5	TRBV18	few	13	CASSPTGVMPQHF	TGTGCCAGCTCGCCAACAGGGGTGATGCCCCAGCATTTT
.	TRBJ1-2	TRBV29-1	.	13	CSAFRGPTYGYTF	TGCAGCGCCTTCCGGGGGCCTACCTATGGCTACACCTTC
.	TRBJ1-1	TRBV12-3/TRBV12-4	many	13	CASSLLKNTEAFF	TGTGCCAGCAGTTTACTCAAGAACACTGAAGCTTTCTTT
TRBD1	TRBJ2-1	TRBV24-1	few	14	CATSASTGGHEQFF	TGTGCCACCAGTGCCTCGACAGGGGGCCATGAGCAGTTCTTC
TRBD1	TRBJ1-1	TRBV27	.	14	CASSFLGTGTEAFF	TGTGCCAGCAGTTTCCTCGGGACAGGGACTGAAGCTTTCTTT
TRBD1	TRBJ1-3	TRBV6-1	few	14	CASTLGQAGSTIYF	TGTGCCAGCACCTTAGGACAGGCCGGGAGCACCATATATTTT
TRBD1	TRBJ2-7	TRBV12-3/TRBV12-4	.	14	CASTQTGGWYEQYF	TGTGCCAGCACCCAGACAGGGGGCTGGTACGAGCAGTACTTC
TRBD2	TRBJ2-1	TRBV9	few	16	CASSSRRTSGDNEQFF	TGTGCCAGCAGCTCTAGGAGGACTAGCGGTGACAATGAGCAGTTCTTC
.	TRBJ1-2	TRBV6-5	few	14	CASSYSATNYGYTF	TGTGCCAGCAGTTACTCGGCAACTAACTATGGCTACACCTTC
TRBD1	TRBJ2-1	TRBV6-5	few	17	CASSSHAGTGRNNEQFF	TGTGCCAGCAGTTCACACGCCGGGACAGGGAGGAACAATGAGCAGTTCTTC
TRBD2	TRBJ2-5	TRBV27	few	15	CASSSTSGPLGTQYF	TGTGCCAGCAGTTCAACTAGCGGCCCCCTGGGGACCCAGTACTTC
.	TRBJ1-2	TRBV6-5	.	14	CASSSGGSGYGYTF	TGTGCCAGCAGTTCGGGGGGCAGCGGCTATGGCTACACCTTC
.	TRBJ1-1	TRBV12-3/TRBV12-4	.	16	CASSSGQSEPNTEAFF	TGTGCCAGCAGCTCGGGACAAAGCGAGCCGAACACTGAAGCTTTCTTT
.	TRBJ2-7	TRBV6-1	few	12	CASSVVPFEQYF	TGTGCCAGCAGCGTGGTCCCCTTCGAGCAGTACTTC
TRBD1	TRBJ1-6	TRBV5-4	few	15	CASSPRTGNNSPLHF	TGTGCCAGCAGCCCGAGGACAGGGAACAATTCACCCCTCCACTTT
.	TRBJ2-7	TRBV2	many	14	CASSSRSGGYEQYF	TGTGCCAGCAGTTCAAGGAGTGGGGGATACGAGCAGTACTTC
TRBD2	TRBJ2-2	TRBV6-2/TRBV6-3	.	15	CASSPTSGYTGELFF	TGTGCCAGCAGTCCGACTAGCGGGTATACCGGGGAGCTGTTTTTT
.	TRBJ2-1	TRBV12-3/TRBV12-4	many	13	CASSLVPYNEQFF	TGTGCCAGCAGTTTAGTTCCCTACAATGAGCAGTTCTTC
.	TRBJ1-2	TRBV12-3/TRBV12-4	few	11	CASTGSGGYTF	TGTGCCAGCACCGGGTCTGGTGGCTACACCTTC
TRBD1	TRBJ2-5	TRBV6-1	.	13	CASSKQGVETQYF	TGTGCCAGCAGTAAGCAGGGGGTAGAGACCCAGTACTTC
TRBD2	TRBJ2-1	TRBV2	.	14	CASSFGTSRLGQFF	TGTGCCAGCAGTTTCGGGACTAGCCGGCTGGGGCAGTTCTTC
.	TRBJ1-1	TRBV10-3	.	16	CATSESILRKNTEAFF	TGTGCCACCAGTGAGTCGATCCTCAGAAAGAACACTGAAGCTTTCTTT
.	TRBJ1-5	TRBV25-1	few	13	CASSGLLNQPQHF	TGTGCCAGCAGCGGACTACTCAATCAGCCCCAGCATTTT
TRBD1	TRBJ1-1	TRBV10-3	many	12	CAISQGAPEAFF	TGTGCCATCTCTCAGGGGGCCCCTGAAGCTTTCTTT
.	TRBJ1-2	TRBV30	few	12	CAWSVSDYGYTF	TGTGCCTGGAGTGTTTCTGACTATGGCTACACCTTC
.	TRBJ2-2	TRBV12-3/TRBV12-4	.	15	CASSLAYRAGGELFF	TGTGCCAGCAGTTTAGCGTACCGTGCGGGCGGGGAGCTGTTTTTT
TRBD1	TRBJ1-2	TRBV3-1	.	13	CASKTGVIYGYTF	TGTGCCAGCAAGACAGGGGTTATCTATGGCTACACCTTC
.	TRBJ2-7	TRBV6-2/TRBV6-3	few	14	CASNPGPTNPEQYF	TGTGCCAGCAACCCCGGACCCACTAACCCCGAGCAGTACTTC
.	TRBJ1-1	TRBV7-9	many	14	CASSSQSVNTEAFF	TGTGCCAGCAGCTCCCAATCGGTGAACACTGAAGCTTTCTTT
.	TRBJ1-2	TRBV18	few	16	CASSPVGGDTNYGYTF	TGTGCCAGCTCACCTGTTGGCGGGGACACTAACTATGGCTACACCTTC
.	TRBJ1-2	TRBV30	.	14	CAGNPDSFVDGYTF	TGTGCCGGAAATCCGGACAGTTTTGTCGATGGCTACACCTTC
.	TRBJ2-7	TRBV6-5	.	12	CASREKPYEQYF	TGTGCCAGCAGGGAAAAACCCTACGAGCAGTACTTC
TRBD1	TRBJ1-1	TRBV4-1	few	15	CASSHVDRGGTEAFF	TGCGCCAGCAGCCACGTAGACAGGGGCGGCACTGAAGCTTTCTTT
.	TRBJ1-1	TRBV7-2	many	13	CASSWQGNTEAFF	TGTGCCAGCAGCTGGCAGGGGAACACTGAAGCTTTCTTT
.	TRBJ1-3	TRBV4-1	.	15	CASSQGGFSGNTIYF	TGCGCCAGCAGCCAAGGGGGTTTCTCTGGAAACACCATATATTTT